These 11 T cell receptor beta chains came from one sample sequenced in a study of cytomegalovirus exposure and HLA in healthy donors. Both 60 Vbeta primers and 13 Jbeta primers went into the PCR. Using immunoSEQ multiplex PCR, the repertoire was profiled, and TCRdb retains in-frame clones only, with some absent. The data show under 200,000 clones, with 80% to 85% seen just once and 1.5% to 2% held by the top ten. The sample consisted of PBMCs. Receptors were obtained from a human donor in good health.

This chain connects TRBV5-1 to TRBJ2-3, with D possibly matching TRBD2 (7 bases). Trimming pared 0 bases from V and 0 bases from J, leaving 11 bases between. Per the germline V gene, CDR1 is SGHRS and CDR2 is YFSETQ. The length of the CDR3 is 16 residues. The CDR3 is CASSLDAGASTDTQYF. Here the CDR3 DNA reads TGCGCCAGCAGCTTGGACGCGGGGGCTAGCACAGATACGCAGTATTTT.

The chain links TRBV4-3 to TRBJ1-5, with D unclear. This CDR3 region has 16 residues. V lost 0 bases, J lost 7 bases, and 16 bases lay in between. Per germline, CDR1 LGHNA and CDR2 YSLEER. The CDR3 spells CASSQEGPGKWQPQHF. CDR3 bases: TGCGCCAGCAGCCAAGAGGGCCCGGGGAAGTGGCAGCCCCAGCATTTT.

V is TRBV4-1 and J is TRBJ2-3, with D maybe TRBD2 (7 bases). V was clipped by 1 base and J by 2 bases, with 16 bases between them. CDR3 length equals 17 residues. CDR1 is MGHRA and CDR2 is YSYEKL in the germline V gene. CDR3 loop: CASSQGSGGAATDTQYF. The DNA of the CDR3 is TGCGCCAGCAGCCAAGGGTCTGGGGGGGCCGCCACAGATACGCAGTATTTT.

This clone occurred once. The V gene is TRBV19, the J gene TRBJ2-1; 7 nucleotides match TRBD1. This CDR3 has 14 amino acids. The J segment lost 5 bases and the V segment lost 6 bases, leaving 7 bases of the junction unmatched. CDR1 is LNHDA and CDR2 is SQIVND in the germline V gene (reference sequence). The CDR3 nucleotides are TGTGCCAGTAGAGGGGGCGGCTCAGACAATGAGCAGTTCTTC. The encoded protein is CASRGGGSDNEQFF.

This chain uses TRBV7-9 with TRBJ2-2; 9 nucleotides agree with TRBD1. V shed 3 bases and J 6 bases; nucleotides not matched to a gene: 2. CDR1 SEHNR and CDR2 FQNEAQ come from the germline V gene (reference sequence). The CDR3 runs to 14 residues. CDR3 loop: CASSLRQGAGELFF. In DNA form, the CDR3 reads TGTGCCAGCAGCTTGAGACAGGGGGCCGGGGAGCTGTTTTTT.

The chain joins TRBV27 to TRBJ2-3; TRBD2 matches at 10 bases. CDR3 length: 17 amino acids. The J segment lost 2 bases and the V segment lost 6 bases, leaving 11 bases of the junction unmatched. Looked up from germline, CDR1 is MNHEY and CDR2 is SMNVEV (reference sequence). CDR3 loop: CASRPLSGGDFTDTQYF. The CDR3 DNA sequence: TGTGCCAGCAGGCCCCTCAGCGGGGGGGATTTCACAGATACGCAGTATTTT.

The genes are TRBV13 and TRBJ2-5, with a possible D match to TRBD2 (6 bases). Trimming removed 4 bases at V and 5 bases at J, with 17 bases between. CDR1 and CDR2 from the germline V gene are PRHDT and FYEKMQ (reference sequence). This CDR3 is 15 amino acids long. CDR3 DNA: TGTGCCAGCAGCTCCCTGGGACTTACTGGGGAGACCCAGTACTTC. Translation: CASSSLGLTGETQYF.

The genes are TRBV5-1 and TRBJ1-4; tentative D call: TRBD1 (6 bases). Germline loops: CDR1 SGHRS, CDR2 YFSETQ. CDR3 size: 16 residues. The V end was cut by 2 bases, the J end by 4 bases, with 15 bases between. The CDR3 coding sequence is TGCGCCAGCAGCTTCCTCGAGGGGGGGGGTAATGAAAAACTGTTTTTT. As protein: CASSFLEGGGNEKLFF.

The CDR3 here is CASSLSRLAGPYNEQFF. The CDR3 DNA follows: TGTGCCAGCAGCTTAAGTCGGCTAGCGGGGCCATACAATGAGCAGTTCTTC. The gene calls are TRBV7-2 and TRBJ2-1, with TRBD2 matching over 9 bases. The CDR3 has 17 residues. The V segment lost 2 bases and the J segment 4 bases; nucleotides outside the gene matches: 9. CDR1 and CDR2 from the germline V gene are SGHTA and FQGNSA.

The V call is TRBV19, the J call TRBJ2-2; 11 nucleotides line up with TRBD2. Germline CDR1 LNHDA, CDR2 SQIVND (reference sequence). Trimming cost V 5 bases and J 1 base; bases outside gene matches: 3. The CDR3 length is 16 residues. CDR3 DNA: TGTGCCAGTAGTTTGGGACTAGCGGTGAACACCGGGGAGCTGTTTTTT. It specifies CASSLGLAVNTGELFF. Together with reference TRBV19 and TRBJ2-2, the CDR3 gives the full variable domain: DGGITQSPKYLFRKEGQNVTLSCEQNLNHDAMYWYRQDPGQGLRLIYYSQIVNDFQKGDIAEGYSVSREKKESFPLTVTSAQKNPTAFYLCASSLGLAVNTGELFFGEGSRLTVL.

This clone was seen a handful of times. This rearrangement joins TRBV7-9 to TRBJ1-1; D unclear. The CDR3 runs to 12 residues. Trimming shortened V by 4 bases and J by 9 bases, and 12 bases separated the two germline ends. Germline-derived CDR1 and CDR2 are SEHNR and FQNEAQ (reference sequence). CDR3 sequence: CASSYSSPQAFF. CDR3 nucleotides: TGTGCCAGCAGCTACTCGAGCCCCCAAGCTTTCTTT.